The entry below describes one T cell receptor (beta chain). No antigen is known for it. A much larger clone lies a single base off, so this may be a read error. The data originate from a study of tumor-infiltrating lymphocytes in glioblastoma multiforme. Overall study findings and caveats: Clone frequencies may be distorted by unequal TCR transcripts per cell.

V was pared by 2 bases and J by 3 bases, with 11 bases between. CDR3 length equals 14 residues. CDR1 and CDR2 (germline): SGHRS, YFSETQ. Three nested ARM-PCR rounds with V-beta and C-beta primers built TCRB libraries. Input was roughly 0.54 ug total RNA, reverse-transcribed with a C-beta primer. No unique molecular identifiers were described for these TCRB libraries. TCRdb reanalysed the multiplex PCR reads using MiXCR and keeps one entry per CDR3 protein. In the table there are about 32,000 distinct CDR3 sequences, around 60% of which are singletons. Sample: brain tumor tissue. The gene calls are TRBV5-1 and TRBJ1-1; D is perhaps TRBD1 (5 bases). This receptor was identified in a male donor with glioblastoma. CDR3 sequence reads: CASSFGWDHTEAFF. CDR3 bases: TGCGCCAGCAGCTTTGGGTGGGACCACACTGAAGCTTTCTTT.